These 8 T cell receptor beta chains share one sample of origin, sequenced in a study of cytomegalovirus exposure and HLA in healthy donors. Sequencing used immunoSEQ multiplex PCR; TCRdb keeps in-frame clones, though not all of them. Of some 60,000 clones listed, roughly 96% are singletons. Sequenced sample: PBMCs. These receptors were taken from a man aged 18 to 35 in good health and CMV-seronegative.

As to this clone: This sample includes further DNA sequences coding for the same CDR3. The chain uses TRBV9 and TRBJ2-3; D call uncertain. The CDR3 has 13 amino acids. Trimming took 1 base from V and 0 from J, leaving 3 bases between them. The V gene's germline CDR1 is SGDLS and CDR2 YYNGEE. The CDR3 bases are TGTGCCAGCAGCGTAACAAGCACAGATACGCAGTATTTT. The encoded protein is CASSVTSTDTQYF.

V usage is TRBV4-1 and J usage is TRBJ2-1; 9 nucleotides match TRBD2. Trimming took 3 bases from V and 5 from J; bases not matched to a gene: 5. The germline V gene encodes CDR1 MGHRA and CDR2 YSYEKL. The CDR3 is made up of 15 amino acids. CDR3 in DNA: TGCGCCAGCAGCCACAGGACTAGCGAGGACAATGAGCAGTTCTTC. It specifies CASSHRTSEDNEQFF.

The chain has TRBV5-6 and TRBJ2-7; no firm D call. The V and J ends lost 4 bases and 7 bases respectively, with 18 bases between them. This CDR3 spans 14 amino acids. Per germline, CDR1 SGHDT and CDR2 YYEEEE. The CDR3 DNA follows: TGTGCCAGCAGCCCCACGCGCGATCCTCTGGAGCAGTACTTC. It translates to CASSPTRDPLEQYF.

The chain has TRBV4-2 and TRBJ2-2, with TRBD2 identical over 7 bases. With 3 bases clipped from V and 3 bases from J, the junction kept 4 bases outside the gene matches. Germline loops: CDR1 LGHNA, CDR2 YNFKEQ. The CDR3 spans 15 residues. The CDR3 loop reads CASSHPSGDTGELFF. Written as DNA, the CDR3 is TGTGCCAGCAGCCACCCGAGCGGGGACACCGGGGAGCTGTTTTTT.

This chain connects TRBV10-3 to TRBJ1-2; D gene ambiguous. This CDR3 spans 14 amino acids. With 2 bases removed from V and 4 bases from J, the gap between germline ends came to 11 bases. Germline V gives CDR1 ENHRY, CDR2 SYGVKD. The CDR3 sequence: CAISEEGLSYGYTF. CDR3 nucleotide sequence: TGTGCCATCAGTGAGGAGGGTTTGAGCTATGGCTACACCTTC.

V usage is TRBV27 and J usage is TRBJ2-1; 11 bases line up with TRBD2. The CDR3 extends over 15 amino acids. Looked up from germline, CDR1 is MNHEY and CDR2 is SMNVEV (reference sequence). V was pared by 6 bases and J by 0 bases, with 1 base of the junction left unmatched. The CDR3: CASSLAGGSYNEQFF. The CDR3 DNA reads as TGTGCCAGCAGCCTAGCGGGAGGCTCCTACAATGAGCAGTTCTTC.

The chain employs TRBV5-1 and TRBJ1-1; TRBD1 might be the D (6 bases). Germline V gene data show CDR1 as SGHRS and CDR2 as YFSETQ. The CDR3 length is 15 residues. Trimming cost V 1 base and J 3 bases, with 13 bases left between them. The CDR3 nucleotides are TGCGCCAGCAGCTTGACAGGGAGGGGAGACACTGAAGCTTTCTTT. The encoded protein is CASSLTGRGDTEAFF.

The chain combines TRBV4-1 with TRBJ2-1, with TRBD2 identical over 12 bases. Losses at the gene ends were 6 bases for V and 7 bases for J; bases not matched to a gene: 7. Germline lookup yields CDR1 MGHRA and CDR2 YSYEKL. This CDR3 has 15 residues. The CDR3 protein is CASRMGLAGRNEQFF. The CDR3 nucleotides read TGCGCCAGCAGGATGGGACTAGCGGGTCGAAATGAGCAGTTCTTC.